The sequence of this T cell receptor (beta chain) was determined in a study of blood T cell repertoires in COVID-19. Study overall: The samples span acute and convalescent COVID-19 from the United States, Italy and Spain.

In the study's own analysis: Reference gene primer amplification in the assay estimated nucleated cell counts. The table came from immunoSEQ multiplex PCR; TCRdb's copy has only in-frame clones and leaves some out. D and trimming were read from the DNA, whereas the V and J calls and clone size are those reported in that table. The data contain about 85,000 clones, around nine tenths of them singletons. Germline CDR1 reads LGHDT; CDR2 reads YNNKEL (reference sequence). V lost 2 bases and J 2 bases, leaving 15 bases between the germline ends. CDR3 size: 16 residues. The material sequenced was peripheral blood. The TCR comes from a man in his sixties with acute or convalescent COVID-19. The J gene is TRBJ2-5, the V gene TRBV3-1 (or the pseudogene TRBV3-2); weak D call: TRBD2 (5 bases). The CDR3 region has the DNA TGTGCCAGCAGCCAATACAGTGGATCGGGACAAGAGACCCAGTACTTC. This encodes CASSQYSGSGQETQYF.